A selection of T cell receptor beta chains follows, all from one sample in a study of cytomegalovirus exposure and HLA in healthy donors. Method: immunoSEQ multiplex PCR; TCRdb's copy keeps in-frame clones and lacks some. In the table there are 190,000 or so clones, around 82% of which are singletons. The sequenced material came from PBMCs. These receptor sequences come from a woman under 30 in good health and CMV-seropositive. The CDR3 runs from the conserved cysteine through the conserved F or W. The D gene is left open where the match is weak. Rows give clone size only sometimes, using once, few, many, or a class for an expanded clone.

NA,TRBV6-5,NA,TRBJ1-1,CASSYLSGPNTEAFF,TGTGCCAGCAGTTACTTATCAGGCCCGAACACTGAAGCTTTCTTT
NA,TRBV4-1,NA,TRBJ1-3,CASSLEQAFSGNTIYF,TGCGCCAGCAGCCTAGAACAGGCTTTTTCTGGAAACACCATATATTTT
NA,TRBV6-5,TRBD1,TRBJ2-7,CASSATGNYEQYF,TGTGCCAGCAGCGCGACAGGGAACTACGAGCAGTACTTC
few,TRBV23-1,NA,TRBJ1-1,CASSQSVLRDDTEAFF,TGCGCCAGCAGTCAGTCCGTACTCAGGGATGACACTGAAGCTTTCTTT
NA,TRBV5-6,TRBD1,TRBJ1-2,CASSRGTGFGYTF,TGTGCCAGCAGCAGAGGGACAGGGTTTGGCTACACCTTC
NA,TRBV7-3,TRBD1,TRBJ2-2,CASSSHPMDRGPGELFF,TGTGCCAGCAGCTCACACCCTATGGACAGGGGCCCCGGGGAGCTGTTTTTT
NA,TRBV6-6,NA,TRBJ1-5,CASRGRQTSQPQHF,TGTGCCAGCAGGGGCAGACAGACATCTCAGCCCCAGCATTTT
NA,TRBV7-2,NA,TRBJ1-6,CASSLTTGTTLHF,TGTGCCAGCAGCTTAACGACAGGTACCACCCTCCACTTT
NA,TRBV19,TRBD1,TRBJ1-1,CASSILAGGNTEAFF,TGTGCCAGTAGTATATTGGCAGGGGGGAACACTGAAGCTTTCTTT
NA,TRBV5-6,NA,TRBJ2-1,CASSLWEAREQFF,TGTGCCAGCAGCTTGTGGGAGGCACGGGAGCAGTTCTTC
NA,TRBV9,TRBD1,TRBJ2-3,CASSVVQGAGTDTQYF,TGTGCCAGCAGCGTAGTCCAGGGGGCGGGCACAGATACGCAGTATTTT